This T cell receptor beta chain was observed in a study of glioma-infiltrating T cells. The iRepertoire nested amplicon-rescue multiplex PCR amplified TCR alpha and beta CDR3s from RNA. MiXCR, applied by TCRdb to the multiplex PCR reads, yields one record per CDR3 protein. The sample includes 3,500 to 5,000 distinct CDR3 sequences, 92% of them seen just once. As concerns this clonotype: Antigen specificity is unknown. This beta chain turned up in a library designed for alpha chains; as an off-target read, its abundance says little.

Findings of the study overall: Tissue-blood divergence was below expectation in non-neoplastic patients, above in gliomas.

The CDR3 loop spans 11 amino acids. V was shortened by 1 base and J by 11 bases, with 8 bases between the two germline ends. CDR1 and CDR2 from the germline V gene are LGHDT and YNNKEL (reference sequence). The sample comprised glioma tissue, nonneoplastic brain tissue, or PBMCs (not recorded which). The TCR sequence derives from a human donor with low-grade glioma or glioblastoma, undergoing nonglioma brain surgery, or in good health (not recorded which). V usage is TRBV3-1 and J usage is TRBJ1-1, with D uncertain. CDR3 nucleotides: TGTGCCAGCAGCCAAGGTCTTGAGGCTTTCTTT. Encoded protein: CASSQGLEAFF. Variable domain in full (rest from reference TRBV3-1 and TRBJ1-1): DTAVSQTPKYLVTQMGNDKSIKCEQNLGHDTMYWYKQDSKKFLKIMFSYNNKELIINETVPNRFSPKSPDKAHLNLHINSLELGDSAVYFCASSQGLEAFFGQGTRLTVV.